The clone carrying this T cell receptor (beta chain) was observed a handful of times. The antigen is not known. The data originate from a study of T cell repertoires in cytomegalovirus infection. On the study more broadly: Both recently identified HLA-C-restricted and well-studied HLA-B-restricted CMV epitopes were used in the study. Study-level findings and limits: Adding up the frequency of public TCR beta families identified people who carried CMV plus the relevant HLA. In two of eight donors, the top clonotype was HLA-C-restricted CMV-specific.

Trimming removed 2 bases from V and 0 bases from J, with 5 bases in between. Germline lookup yields CDR1 SGHVS and CDR2 FNYEAQ. There are 15 residues in the CDR3. TCRdb fed the reads into MiXCR, producing one record per CDR3 protein. The table lists around 710,000 distinct CDR3 sequences, 29% of them singletons. This clonotype originated in a human donor in good health (CMV status not recorded). Some clones in this sample may be carry-over from other donors' samples. Source: cultured CD8+ T cells from PBMCs, taken from culture after CMV antigen stimulation. V gene TRBV7-6 combines with J gene TRBJ2-6; D is unclear. The CDR3 sequence is CASSLSYSGANVLTF. CDR3 nucleotides: TGTGCCAGCAGCTTATCATACTCTGGGGCCAACGTCCTGACTTTC.